Each of the 9 T cell receptor beta chains below was sequenced from the same sample in a study of PD-1 and CTLA-4 blockade in melanoma. Measured with immunoSEQ multiplex PCR; TCRdb has only the in-frame clones, and not every one. The sample holds roughly 30,000 clones, around nine tenths seen once. The input for sequencing was CD8+ T cells from peripheral blood, taken before anti-PD-1 treatment. These receptors were obtained from a human donor with melanoma.

The chain has TRBV6-5 and TRBJ1-1; no clear D gene. V shed 1 base and J shed 1 base, with 7 bases lying between them. Germline CDR1 MNHEY, CDR2 SVGAGI. The CDR3 is 14 residues long. The CDR3 loop is CASSYLAENTEAFF. The CDR3 DNA reads as TGTGCCAGCAGTTACTTGGCGGAGAACACTGAAGCTTTCTTT.

The CDR3 DNA reads TGTGCCAGCAGTTTGACCAGCGGGAGGGCCGTTGAGCAGTTCTTC. Its translation: CASSLTSGRAVEQFF. The J gene is TRBJ2-1, the V gene TRBV27, with 10 bases fitting TRBD2. V shed 3 bases, J shed 9 bases, and the junction held 8 bases outside the gene matches. From germline, CDR1 is MNHEY and CDR2 SMNVEV (reference sequence). This CDR3 has 15 amino acids.

The chain carries TRBV11-2 and TRBJ2-1, with D perhaps given as TRBD1 or TRBD2 (5 bases each). This CDR3 comprises 14 residues. Germline-derived CDR1 and CDR2 are SGHAT and FQNNGV. V shed 5 bases and J shed 4 bases, with 12 bases lying between them. This chain's CDR3 is CASSGRDPYNEQFF. As DNA, the CDR3 is TGTGCCAGCAGCGGCCGGGACCCTTACAATGAGCAGTTCTTC.

The V gene is TRBV2, the J gene TRBJ1-6; D ambiguous. Germline V gene sequence: CDR1 SNHLY, CDR2 FYNNEI. The V end lost 6 bases, the J end lost 12 bases, and 27 bases lay between the germline ends. The CDR3 covers 17 residues. DNA for the CDR3: TGTGCCAGCAGCTACGACGAGCTGTACACGCCAGATGTACCCCTCCACTTT. The encoded protein is CASSYDELYTPDVPLHF.

This clone was observed a handful of times. The CDR3 sequence is CASSQDPGGNQPQHF. CDR3 bases: TGTGCCAGCAGCCAAGATCCAGGGGGCAATCAGCCCCAGCATTTT. The rearrangement uses TRBV3-1 (or the pseudogene TRBV3-2) and TRBJ1-5; weak D call: TRBD1 (6 bases). The CDR3 length is 15 residues. The V and J ends lost 0 bases and 2 bases respectively, with 8 bases between them. Germline CDR1 is LGHDT and CDR2 is YNNKEL (reference sequence).

This clone was seen a single time. The chain recombines TRBV4-1 with TRBJ2-7, with D unclear. The V gene lost 0 bases and the J gene lost 3 bases, with 9 bases spanning the gap. The CDR3 covers 14 residues. Per germline, CDR1 MGHRA and CDR2 YSYEKL. CDR3 protein: CASSQEEFRYEQYF. CDR3 DNA: TGCGCCAGCAGCCAAGAGGAGTTTCGCTACGAGCAGTACTTC.

V gene TRBV24-1 combines with J gene TRBJ2-1; D gene ambiguous. The CDR3 is 13 residues long. Trimming removed 0 bases from V and 8 bases from J, with 7 bases in between. Germline V gene data show CDR1 as KGHDR and CDR2 as SFDVKD. CDR3 nucleotide sequence: TGTGCCACCAGTGATTTGGGGTTCGATGAGCAGTTCTTC. Its translation: CATSDLGFDEQFF.

The rearrangement links TRBV27 to TRBJ2-5; D possibly matches TRBD1 or TRBD2 (5 bases each). CDR3 length equals 16 residues. Germline CDR1 reads MNHEY; CDR2 reads SMNVEV (reference sequence). The V and J ends lost 3 bases and 3 bases respectively, with 17 bases between them. The CDR3 here is CASSLAPWDEEETQYF. CDR3 coding DNA: TGTGCCAGCAGTTTGGCGCCGTGGGACGAAGAAGAGACCCAGTACTTC.

V is TRBV20-1 and J is TRBJ1-1; D is uncertain. Germline V lookup: CDR1 DFQATT, CDR2 SNEGSKA (reference sequence). CDR3 length: 10 residues. V lost 5 bases, J lost 6 bases, and 7 bases lay in between. Here the CDR3 reads CSAGVAEAFF. The CDR3 DNA reads TGCAGTGCTGGGGTCGCTGAAGCTTTCTTT.